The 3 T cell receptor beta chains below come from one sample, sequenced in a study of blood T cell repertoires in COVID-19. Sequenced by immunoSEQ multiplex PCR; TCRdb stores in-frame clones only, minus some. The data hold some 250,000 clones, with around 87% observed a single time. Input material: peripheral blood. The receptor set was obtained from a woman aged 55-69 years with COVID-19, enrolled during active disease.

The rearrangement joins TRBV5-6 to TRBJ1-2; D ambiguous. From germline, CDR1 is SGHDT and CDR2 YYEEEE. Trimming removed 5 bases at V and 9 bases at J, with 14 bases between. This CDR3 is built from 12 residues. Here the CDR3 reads CASRIFGVSYTF. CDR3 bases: TGTGCCAGCAGAATTTTCGGGGTAAGCTACACCTTC.

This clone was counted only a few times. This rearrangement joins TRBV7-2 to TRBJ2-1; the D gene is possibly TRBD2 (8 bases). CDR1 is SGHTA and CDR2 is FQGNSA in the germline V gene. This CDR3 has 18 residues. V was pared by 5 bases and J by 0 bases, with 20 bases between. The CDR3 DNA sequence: TGTGCCAGCAGCCCGGCCGGGACTAGGGGGCTCTCCTACAATGAGCAGTTCTTC. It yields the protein CASSPAGTRGLSYNEQFF.

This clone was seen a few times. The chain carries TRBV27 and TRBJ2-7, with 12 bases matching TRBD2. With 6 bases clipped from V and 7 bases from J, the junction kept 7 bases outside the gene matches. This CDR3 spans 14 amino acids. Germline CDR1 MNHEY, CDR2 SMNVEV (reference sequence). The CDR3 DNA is TGTGCCAGCAGGGGGACTAGCGGGTTTAGGGAGCAGTACTTC. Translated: CASRGTSGFREQYF.